This T cell receptor (beta chain) derives from a study of CD8 T cells in ankylosing spondylitis. The study, taken as a whole, reports: What appeared characteristic of ankylosing spondylitis blood was a TCR beta motif of several highly homologous variants.

Comment on this clonotype: The antigen is undetermined.

Germline V gene lookup returns CDR1 SGHTA and CDR2 FQGNSA. The ends lost 5 bases at V and 1 base at J; junction bases unmatched: 6. The CDR3 extends over 16 amino acids. A single record per CDR3 protein comes from TCRdb applying MiXCR to the 5' RACE reads. The repertoire has roughly 220,000 distinct CDR3 sequences, over 9.5% of them found once; the top ten carry 21%. The source is a male donor with ankylosing spondylitis or in good health (not recorded which). The chain joins TRBV7-2 to TRBJ2-2, with TRBD1 identical over 8 bases. Sequenced input: blood, either unsorted or a sorted T cell fraction (not recorded which). CDR3 region: CASSSRTGKNTGELFF. The CDR3 DNA is TGTGCCAGCAGCAGCCGGACAGGGAAGAACACCGGGGAGCTGTTTTTT.